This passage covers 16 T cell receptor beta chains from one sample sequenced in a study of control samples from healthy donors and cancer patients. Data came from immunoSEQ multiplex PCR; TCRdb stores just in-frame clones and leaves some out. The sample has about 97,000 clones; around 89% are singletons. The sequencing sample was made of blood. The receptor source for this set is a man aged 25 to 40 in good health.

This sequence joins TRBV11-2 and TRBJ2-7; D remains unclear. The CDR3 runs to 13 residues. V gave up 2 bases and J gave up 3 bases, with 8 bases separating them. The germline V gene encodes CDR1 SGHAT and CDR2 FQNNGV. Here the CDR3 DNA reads TGTGCCAGCAGCTTAATTAGTGACTACGAGCAGTACTTC. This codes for CASSLISDYEQYF.

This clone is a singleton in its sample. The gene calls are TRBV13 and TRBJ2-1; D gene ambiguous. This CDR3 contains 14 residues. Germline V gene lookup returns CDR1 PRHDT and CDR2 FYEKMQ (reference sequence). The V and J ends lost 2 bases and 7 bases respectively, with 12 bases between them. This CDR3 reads CASSLIWRTNEQFF. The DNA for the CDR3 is TGTGCCAGCAGCTTAATCTGGCGAACGAATGAGCAGTTCTTC.

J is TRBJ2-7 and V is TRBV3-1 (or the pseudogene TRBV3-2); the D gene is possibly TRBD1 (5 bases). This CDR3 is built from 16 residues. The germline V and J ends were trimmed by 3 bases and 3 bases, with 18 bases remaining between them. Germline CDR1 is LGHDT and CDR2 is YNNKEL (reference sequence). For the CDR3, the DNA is TGTGCCAGCAGCCAGCCCACCAAAGGGGCAAACTACGAGCAGTACTTC. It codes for CASSQPTKGANYEQYF.

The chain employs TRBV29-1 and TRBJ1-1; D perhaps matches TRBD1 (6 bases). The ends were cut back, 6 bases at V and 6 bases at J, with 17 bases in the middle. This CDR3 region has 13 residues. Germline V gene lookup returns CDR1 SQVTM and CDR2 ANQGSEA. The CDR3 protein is CSVGGDWEAEAFF. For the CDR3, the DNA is TGCAGCGTGGGGGGCGACTGGGAGGCTGAAGCTTTCTTT.

The chain's CDR3 is CASSLPLANEQFF. For the CDR3, the DNA is TGTGCCAGCAGCTTACCCCTTGCCAATGAGCAGTTCTTC. This rearrangement joins TRBV7-9 to TRBJ2-1, with D uncertain. Trimming shortened V by 2 bases and J by 6 bases, and 8 bases separated the two germline ends. CDR3 length: 13 amino acids. Germline CDR1 and CDR2: SEHNR and FQNEAQ (reference sequence).

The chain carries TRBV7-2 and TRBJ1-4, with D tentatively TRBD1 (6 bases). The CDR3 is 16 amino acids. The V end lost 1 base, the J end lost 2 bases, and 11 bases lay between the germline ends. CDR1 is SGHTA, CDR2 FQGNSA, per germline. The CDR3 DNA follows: TGTGCCAGCAGCTTAGTTGGGAGGGGGACTAATGAAAAACTGTTTTTT. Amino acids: CASSLVGRGTNEKLFF.

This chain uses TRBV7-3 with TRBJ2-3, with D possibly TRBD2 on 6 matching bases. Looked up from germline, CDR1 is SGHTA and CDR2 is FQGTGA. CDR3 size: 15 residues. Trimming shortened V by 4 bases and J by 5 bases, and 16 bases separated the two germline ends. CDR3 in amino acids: CASSSSGQGGDTQYF. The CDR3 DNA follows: TGTGCCAGCAGCTCAAGCGGGCAGGGAGGAGATACGCAGTATTTT. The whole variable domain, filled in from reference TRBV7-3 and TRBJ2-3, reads GAGVSQTPSNKVTEKGKYVELRCDPISGHTALYWYRQSLGQGPEFLIYFQGTGAADDSGLPNDRFFAVRPEGSVSTLKIQRTERGDSAVYLCASSSSGQGGDTQYFGPGTRLTVL.

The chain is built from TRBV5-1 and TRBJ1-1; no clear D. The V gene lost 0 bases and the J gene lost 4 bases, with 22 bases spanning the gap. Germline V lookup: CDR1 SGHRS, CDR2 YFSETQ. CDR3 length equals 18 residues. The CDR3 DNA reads TGCGCCAGCAGCTTGGAGGTCGGCGGGAGTAGGTTAGTCACTGAAGCTTTCTTT. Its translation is CASSLEVGGSRLVTEAFF.

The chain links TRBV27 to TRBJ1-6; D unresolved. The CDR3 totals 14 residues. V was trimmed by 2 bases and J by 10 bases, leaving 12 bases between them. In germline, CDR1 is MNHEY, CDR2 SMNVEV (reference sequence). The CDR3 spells CASSLIGLGSPLHF. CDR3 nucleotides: TGTGCCAGCAGTTTAATAGGTCTTGGGTCACCCCTCCACTTT.

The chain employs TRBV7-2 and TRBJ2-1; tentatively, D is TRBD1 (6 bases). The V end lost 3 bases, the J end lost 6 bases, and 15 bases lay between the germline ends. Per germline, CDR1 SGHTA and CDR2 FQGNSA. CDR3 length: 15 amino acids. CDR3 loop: CASSLSQGQINEQFF. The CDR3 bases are TGTGCCAGCAGCTTGAGTCAGGGGCAAATCAATGAGCAGTTCTTC.

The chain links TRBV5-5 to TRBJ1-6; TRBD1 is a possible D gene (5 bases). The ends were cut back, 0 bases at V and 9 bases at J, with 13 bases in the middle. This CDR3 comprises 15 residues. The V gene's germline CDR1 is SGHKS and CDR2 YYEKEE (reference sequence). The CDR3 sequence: CASSLGQRVGSPLHF. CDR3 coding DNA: TGTGCCAGCAGCTTGGGACAGCGTGTCGGTTCACCCCTCCACTTT.

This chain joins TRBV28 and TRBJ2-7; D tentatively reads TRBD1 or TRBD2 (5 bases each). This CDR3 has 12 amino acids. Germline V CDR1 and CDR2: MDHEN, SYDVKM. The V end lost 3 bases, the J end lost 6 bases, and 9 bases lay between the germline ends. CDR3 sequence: CASSFGTPEQYF. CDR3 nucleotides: TGTGCCAGCAGTTTTGGGACCCCCGAGCAGTACTTC.

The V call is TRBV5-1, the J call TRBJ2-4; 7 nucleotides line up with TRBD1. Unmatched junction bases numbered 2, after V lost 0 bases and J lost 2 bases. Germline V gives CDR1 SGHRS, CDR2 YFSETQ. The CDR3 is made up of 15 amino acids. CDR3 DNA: TGCGCCAGCAGCTTGGGACAGGGAACCAAAAACATTCAGTACTTC. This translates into CASSLGQGTKNIQYF.

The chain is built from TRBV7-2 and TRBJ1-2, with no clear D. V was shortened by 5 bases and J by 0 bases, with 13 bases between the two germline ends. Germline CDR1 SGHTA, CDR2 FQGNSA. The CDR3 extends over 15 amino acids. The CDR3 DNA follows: TGTGCCAGCAGCGTGCGGACGGGTACTAACTATGGCTACACCTTC. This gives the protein CASSVRTGTNYGYTF.

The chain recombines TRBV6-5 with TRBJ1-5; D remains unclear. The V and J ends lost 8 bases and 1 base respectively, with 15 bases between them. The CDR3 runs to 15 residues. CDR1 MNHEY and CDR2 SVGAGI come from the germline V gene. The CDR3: CASRREGRSNQPQHF. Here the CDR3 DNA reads TGTGCCAGCCGAAGGGAAGGGCGAAGCAATCAGCCCCAGCATTTT.

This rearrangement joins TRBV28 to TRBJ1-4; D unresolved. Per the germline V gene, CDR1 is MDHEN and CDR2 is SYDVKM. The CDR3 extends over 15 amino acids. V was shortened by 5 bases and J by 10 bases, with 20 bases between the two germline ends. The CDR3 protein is CASSLTAGPLGKLFF. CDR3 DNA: TGTGCCAGCAGTCTAACTGCCGGACCTTTGGGAAAACTGTTTTTT.